The clone carrying this TCR beta chain was counted a single time. Per the authors' pipeline: Reference gene primer amplification gave nucleated cell count estimates. TCRdb's table, derived via immunoSEQ multiplex PCR, lists solely in-frame clones and lacks some. V and J calls plus clone size are reproduced from that table; the DNA served to infer D and trimming. The sample contains fewer than 350,000 clones, about nine tenths of which appear only once. Participant-reported clinical history was the basis for cohort assignment. Recovered Cohort 3 donors showed two negative PCRs, clearance, or symptom resolution. This sample is drawn from a study of blood T cell repertoires in COVID-19. On the study more broadly: COVID-19 samples collected from the United States, Italy and Spain covered acute and convalescent phases.

CDR3 length: 15 amino acids. Trimming left V 6 bases short and J 6 bases short, with 18 bases between. Germline V gene lookup returns CDR1 MRHNA and CDR2 SNTAGT. This chain connects TRBV6-4 to TRBJ2-1, with D uncertain. Sequenced input: PBMCs or T cells enriched from blood (not recorded which). This sequence originates from a man between 60 and 70 years old who had recovered from COVID-19. The CDR3, as DNA: TGTGCCAGCAGGTACGCTAAAATCCCCTCCAATGAGCAGTTCTTC. Its translation: CASRYAKIPSNEQFF.